One sample yielded the 29 T cell receptor beta chains listed below, sequenced in a study of response to subunit inactivated influenza vaccine. MiXCR, run by TCRdb on the RT-PCR reads, gives a single entry per CDR3 protein. Among 600,000 to 850,000 distinct CDR3 sequences listed, 14% were seen once. The sequencing here drew on PBMCs from blood, taken around two weeks before vaccination. The receptor source for this set is a man aged 50 or older who received an inactivated influenza vaccine.

This clonotype came up many times. V is TRBV28 and J is TRBJ1-6; no definite D call. The CDR3 runs to 12 residues. V shed 4 bases and J shed 8 bases, with 6 bases lying between them. CDR1 MDHEN and CDR2 SYDVKM come from the germline V gene. In nucleotides, the CDR3 is TGTGCCAGCAGTTCGTGGGATTCACCCCTCCACTTT. Translating gives CASSSWDSPLHF.

The chain recombines TRBV5-1 with TRBJ1-5, with D perhaps matching TRBD1 (5 bases). This CDR3 contains 18 residues. The V and J ends lost 1 base and 2 bases respectively, with 19 bases between them. CDR1 and CDR2 (germline): SGHRS, YFSETQ. This CDR3 reads CASSLIRRDKVGNQPQHF. CDR3 coding DNA: TGCGCCAGCAGCTTGATTCGCAGGGATAAGGTGGGCAATCAGCCCCAGCATTTT.

This rearrangement joins TRBV12-3 or TRBV12-4 to TRBJ1-3; D unclear. V was clipped by 6 bases and J by 0 bases, with 12 bases between them. This CDR3 region has 15 residues. Written as DNA, the CDR3 is TGTGCCAGCAGATCAAGAGTTCTCTCTGGAAACACCATATATTTT. Its translation: CASRSRVLSGNTIYF.

The chain employs TRBV20-1 and TRBJ1-2; 8 nucleotides line up with TRBD1. CDR3 length equals 13 residues. The V segment lost 8 bases and the J segment 4 bases; nucleotides outside the gene matches: 9. Germline CDR1 DFQATT, CDR2 SNEGSKA (reference sequence). The CDR3 DNA reads as TGCAGTCCCGGCTCACAGGGGGGCTATGGCTACACCTTC. It yields the protein CSPGSQGGYGYTF.

This clonotype was picked up a small number of times. The chain carries TRBV24-1 and TRBJ2-1; 15 positions match TRBD2. The CDR3 has 17 amino acids. The J segment lost 10 bases and the V segment lost 2 bases, leaving 8 bases of the junction unmatched. Germline V gene data show CDR1 as KGHDR and CDR2 as SFDVKD. The CDR3 protein is CATSDSRTSGRGQEQFF. The CDR3 nucleotides are TGTGCCACCAGTGATTCCCGGACTAGCGGGAGGGGACAGGAGCAGTTCTTC.

The chain links TRBV29-1 to TRBJ2-2; no firm D call. With 7 bases removed from V and 0 bases from J, the gap between germline ends came to 6 bases. CDR3 size: 12 residues. Looked up from germline, CDR1 is SQVTM and CDR2 is ANQGSEA. The CDR3 spells CSARSNTGELFF. The DNA for the CDR3 is TGCAGCGCTCGTTCGAACACCGGGGAGCTGTTTTTT.

This clonotype was counted only a few times. The chain recombines TRBV28 with TRBJ1-5; 12 positions match TRBD1. This CDR3 region has 15 residues. CDR1 is MDHEN, CDR2 SYDVKM, per germline. The V gene end was trimmed by 6 bases and the J gene end by 7 bases; junction bases not matched to a gene: 7. CDR3 amino acids: CASSPGTGGRQPQHF. As DNA, the CDR3 is TGTGCCAGCAGCCCCGGGACAGGGGGCCGCCAGCCCCAGCATTTT. Filled out from reference TRBV28 and TRBJ1-5, the complete variable domain reads DVKVTQSSRYLVKRTGEKVFLECVQDMDHENMFWYRQDPGLGLRLIYFSYDVKMKEKGDIPEGYSVSREKKERFSLILESASTNQTSMYLCASSPGTGGRQPQHFGDGTRLSIL.

The chain employs TRBV10-2 and TRBJ2-5; D not certain. The CDR3 consists of 14 residues. Germline values: CDR1 WSHSY, CDR2 SAAADI. The germline V and J ends were trimmed by 10 bases and 4 bases, with 19 bases remaining between them. CDR3 region: CAIGLSFHAETQYF. The CDR3 DNA reads as TGCGCCATCGGGCTCTCCTTCCACGCAGAGACCCAGTACTTC.

The chain combines TRBV2 with TRBJ2-7; TRBD2 matches at 7 bases. V shed 2 bases and J 4 bases; nucleotides not matched to a gene: 8. The germline gives CDR1 SNHLY, CDR2 FYNNEI. The CDR3 is 15 residues long. The CDR3 here is CASSEYGRGWYEQYF. As DNA, the CDR3 is TGTGCCAGCAGTGAATATGGGAGGGGATGGTACGAGCAGTACTTC.

The chain has TRBV20-1 and TRBJ1-2; maybe TRBD1 (6 bases). The CDR3 is made up of 12 amino acids. V gave up 6 bases and J gave up 1 base, with 9 bases separating them. The germline V gene encodes CDR1 DFQATT and CDR2 SNEGSKA (reference sequence). This CDR3 reads CSAHRVNYGYTF. CDR3 DNA: TGCAGTGCACACAGGGTTAACTATGGCTACACCTTC.

This clonotype turned up a few times. The rearrangement uses TRBV6-1 and TRBJ1-1; no reliable D call. The CDR3 has 13 amino acids. Trimming removed 6 bases from V and 7 bases from J, with 15 bases in between. Germline loops: CDR1 MNHNS, CDR2 SASEGT. The CDR3 here is CASSQSPRFEAFF. CDR3 nucleotides: TGTGCCAGCAGCCAATCCCCGAGGTTTGAAGCTTTCTTT.

This clonotype was seen a handful of times. The V and J genes are TRBV6-1 and TRBJ2-7; TRBD1 agrees at 9 bases. Unmatched junction bases numbered 17, after V lost 6 bases and J lost 5 bases. Germline V gives CDR1 MNHNS, CDR2 SASEGT. CDR3 size: 17 residues. In DNA form, the CDR3 reads TGTGCCAGCAGCCACGGGGACAGGGTGGGGGTGATGGACGAGCAGTACTTC. This sequence encodes CASSHGDRVGVMDEQYF.

The chain uses TRBV4-3 and TRBJ2-1, with 9 bases matching TRBD1. Germline V gives CDR1 LGHNA, CDR2 YSLEER. The CDR3 has 13 residues. The ends lost 4 bases at V and 8 bases at J; junction bases unmatched: 3. The CDR3 sequence is CASSRDRGYEQFF. The DNA for the CDR3 is TGCGCCAGCAGCCGCGACAGGGGGTATGAGCAGTTCTTC.

V gene TRBV28 combines with J gene TRBJ1-1; TRBD1 matches 8 bases. The CDR3 is made up of 15 amino acids. Germline V lookup: CDR1 MDHEN, CDR2 SYDVKM. Trimming took 3 bases from V and 3 from J; bases not matched to a gene: 6. In DNA, the CDR3 is TGTGCCAGCAGTTTGATACAGGGGGGGGACACTGAAGCTTTCTTT. Translated: CASSLIQGGDTEAFF.

This chain links TRBV28 with TRBJ1-1; 7 bases fit TRBD1. The CDR3 totals 15 residues. Germline V gene sequence: CDR1 MDHEN, CDR2 SYDVKM. V lost 6 bases, J lost 1 base, and 8 bases stayed unmatched. The CDR3 DNA reads as TGTGCCAGCAGGGAACAGGGACAGCGGAACACTGAAGCTTTCTTT. Protein: CASREQGQRNTEAFF.

The chain links TRBV25-1 to TRBJ2-1, with D perhaps TRBD1 or TRBD2 (6 bases each). The V and J ends lost 6 bases and 3 bases respectively, with 12 bases between them. The germline V gene encodes CDR1 MGHDK and CDR2 SYGVNS. CDR3 length equals 14 residues. CDR3 amino acids: CASRGGGGYNEQFF. CDR3 nucleotide sequence: TGTGCCAGCAGGGGAGGAGGGGGCTACAATGAGCAGTTCTTC.

This clonotype was detected a few times. The chain has TRBV24-1 and TRBJ2-5; 9 bases map to TRBD1. This CDR3 region has 17 residues. CDR1 and CDR2 from the germline V gene are KGHDR and SFDVKD. The ends lost 1 base at V and 1 base at J; junction bases unmatched: 6. For the CDR3, the DNA is TGTGCCACCAGTGATTTCGGACAGGGGATTCTCCAAGAGACCCAGTACTTC. Residues: CATSDFGQGILQETQYF.

The chain is built from TRBV29-1 and TRBJ1-1; D call uncertain. Germline V gives CDR1 SQVTM, CDR2 ANQGSEA. With 4 bases removed from V and 1 base from J, the gap between germline ends came to 10 bases. The CDR3 consists of 13 residues. The CDR3 nucleotides read TGCAGCGTTGCGTGGCGAGGGAACACTGAAGCTTTCTTT. It is translated as CSVAWRGNTEAFF.

Only a few counts were recorded for this clonotype. V usage is TRBV3-1 and J usage is TRBJ2-1; 11 bases map to TRBD2. This CDR3 has 18 amino acids. The trim removed 2 bases at V and 7 bases at J, leaving 13 bases unmatched. Germline CDR1 reads LGHDT; CDR2 reads YNNKEL (reference sequence). Written as DNA, the CDR3 is TGTGCCAGCAGCCAAAGACTAGCGGGGCCCCTCCTGGGGAATGAGCAGTTCTTC. Translating gives CASSQRLAGPLLGNEQFF.

This clonotype was counted only a few times. The rearrangement links TRBV5-6 to TRBJ1-5; tentative D call: TRBD1 (5 bases). Germline V gives CDR1 SGHDT, CDR2 YYEEEE. V was cut by 2 bases and J by 3 bases, with 9 bases left in between. The CDR3 covers 14 residues. The CDR3 DNA reads TGTGCCAGCAGCTTTACAGGAGTCAATCAGCCCCAGCATTTT. Translating gives CASSFTGVNQPQHF.

The rearrangement uses TRBV4-2 and TRBJ2-5, with a weak D call TRBD1 (5 bases). Between the trimmed V and J ends, which lost 0 bases and 4 bases, there was a span of 18 bases. The germline V gene encodes CDR1 LGHNA and CDR2 YNFKEQ. The CDR3 consists of 17 residues. The CDR3 here is CASSQDKSGLRTETQYF. The CDR3 region has the DNA TGTGCCAGCAGCCAAGACAAATCAGGGTTACGGACAGAGACCCAGTACTTC.

This clonotype was counted between two and nine times. The chain combines TRBV6-1 with TRBJ1-3; D is perhaps TRBD1 (6 bases). The CDR3 sequence is 16 residues long. CDR1 is MNHNS and CDR2 is SASEGT in the germline V gene. The V end lost 5 bases, the J end lost 0 bases, and 14 bases lay between the germline ends. The CDR3 nucleotides are TGTGCCAGCAGTAGGGACCTGGACAGCTCTGGAAACACCATATATTTT. Protein product: CASSRDLDSSGNTIYF.

The table lists this clonotype with a few counts. The CDR3 DNA is TGTGCCACCAGCACTGGACAGGGCAATCAGCCCCAGCATTTT. This codes for CATSTGQGNQPQHF. The chain employs TRBV15 and TRBJ1-5, with 7 positions matching TRBD1. Germline loops: CDR1 LNHNV, CDR2 YYDKDF (reference sequence). The junction had 2 bases not matched to a gene; V was cut back by 4 bases and J by 2 bases. The CDR3 sequence is 14 residues long. The full variable domain, its missing parts supplied by reference TRBV15 and TRBJ1-5, is DAMVIQNPRYQVTQFGKPVTLSCSQTLNHNVMYWYQQKSSQAPKLLFHYYDKDFNNEADTPDNFQSRRPNTSFCFLDIRSPGLGDTAMYLCATSTGQGNQPQHFGDGTRLSIL.

The chain has TRBV27 and TRBJ2-4; no clear D. The germline V gene has CDR1 MNHEY and CDR2 SMNVEV (reference sequence). The CDR3 contains 15 residues. The V end lost 4 bases, the J end lost 9 bases, and 19 bases lay between the germline ends. The CDR3 region has the DNA TGTGCCAGCAGTTCCCACGGCACCCGGGTAGCCATTCAGTACTTC. As protein: CASSSHGTRVAIQYF.

The chain joins TRBV4-3 to TRBJ2-2, with D possibly TRBD1 on 6 matching bases. Trimming shortened V by 1 base and J by 5 bases, and 14 bases separated the two germline ends. Germline values: CDR1 LGHNA, CDR2 YSLEER. The CDR3 has 16 residues. Here the CDR3 reads CASSQGYTGKTGELFF. For the CDR3, the DNA is TGCGCCAGCAGCCAAGGGTATACAGGGAAAACCGGGGAGCTGTTTTTT.

This clonotype has just a few counts. The rearrangement links TRBV11-3 to TRBJ2-7, with TRBD1 matching over 7 bases. The germline gives CDR1 SGHNT, CDR2 YENEEA. This CDR3 contains 13 residues. V gave up 5 bases and J gave up 6 bases; unmatched junction bases: 7. Here the CDR3 reads CASSLNQGVEQYF. CDR3 coding DNA: TGTGCCAGCAGCCTCAACCAGGGGGTCGAGCAGTACTTC.

The genes are TRBV2 and TRBJ2-4, with 10 positions matching TRBD1. The CDR3 spans 18 residues. Per the germline V gene, CDR1 is SNHLY and CDR2 is FYNNEI. CDR3 sequence (DNA): TGTACCTTCTGTTTTAGCCGGGACAGGGGAATGGTTCGTAACATTCAGTACTTC. It yields the protein CTFCFSRDRGMVRNIQYF.

The chain links TRBV11-2 to TRBJ2-7; 13 positions agree with TRBD2. Germline V gene sequence: CDR1 SGHAT, CDR2 FQNNGV. V lost 4 bases to trimming and J lost 3 bases; unmatched junction nucleotides: 6. The CDR3 is 16 amino acids. The CDR3 sequence is CASSWTRTSGSYEQYF. The CDR3 DNA follows: TGTGCCAGCAGCTGGACCCGGACTAGCGGGAGCTACGAGCAGTACTTC.

This clonotype was detected only a few times. The chain has TRBV7-8 and TRBJ2-7; perhaps TRBD1 as D (6 bases). Trimming pared 4 bases from V and 2 bases from J, leaving 15 bases between. The CDR3 consists of 15 residues. Germline lookup yields CDR1 SGHVS and CDR2 FQNEAQ. CDR3 coding DNA: TGTGCCAGCAGCTCCACACAGGGTTACCCCTACGAGCAGTACTTC. Translated: CASSSTQGYPYEQYF.